Listed below are T cell receptor beta chains from one sample, sequenced in a study of cytomegalovirus exposure and HLA in healthy donors. TCRdb's table, derived via immunoSEQ multiplex PCR, lists solely in-frame clones and lacks some. Counted here are about 190,000 clones, about nine tenths occurring once; the ten biggest clones make up around 0.98%. The sequenced sample was PBMCs. These receptors originate from a boy between 2 and 15 years old in good health and CMV-seronegative. Both conserved end residues are part of each CDR3.

J gene | V gene | CDR3 protein
TRBJ2-3 | TRBV19 | CASGLSGRPDTQYF
TRBJ2-2 | TRBV9 | CASSVDSGGTGELFF
TRBJ2-5 | TRBV4-1 | CASSPWGGDYETQYF
TRBJ2-1 | TRBV4-2 | CASSQEGLADYNEQFF
TRBJ2-5 | TRBV9 | CASSVEAGGAEETQYF
TRBJ1-5 | TRBV28 | CASAEWGRGSQPQHF
TRBJ1-2 | TRBV9 | CASSPGTGGAYGYTF
TRBJ2-7 | TRBV7-9 | CASSLPGDPAYEQYF
TRBJ2-7 | TRBV5-1 | CASSSDWDRYSYEQYF
TRBJ1-5 | TRBV2 | CASSESAGYNQPQHF
TRBJ1-3 | TRBV5-1 | CASSSDRASGGTIYF
TRBJ2-5 | TRBV28 | CASSLEAGAQETQYF
TRBJ2-7 | TRBV27 | CAIQGRGEQYF
TRBJ2-3 | TRBV4-1 | CASSPPSTDTQYF
TRBJ2-7 | TRBV28 | CASSFPLTLAEGSYEQYF
TRBJ1-2 | TRBV6-4 | CASSDTQGSGYTF
TRBJ2-7 | TRBV6-4 | CASNRPATAYEQYF